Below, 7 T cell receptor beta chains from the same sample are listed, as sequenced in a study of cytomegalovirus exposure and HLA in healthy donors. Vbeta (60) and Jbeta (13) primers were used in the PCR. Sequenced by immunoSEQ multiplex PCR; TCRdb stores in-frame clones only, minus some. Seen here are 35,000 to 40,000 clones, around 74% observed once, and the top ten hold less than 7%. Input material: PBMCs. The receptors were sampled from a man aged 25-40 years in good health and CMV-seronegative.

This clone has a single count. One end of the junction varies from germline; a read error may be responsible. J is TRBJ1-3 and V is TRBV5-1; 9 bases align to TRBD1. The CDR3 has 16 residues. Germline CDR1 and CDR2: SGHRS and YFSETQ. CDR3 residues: CASSFAGQGSGNAIYF. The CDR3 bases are TGCGCCAGCAGCTTTGCGGGACAGGGCTCGGGAAACGCCATATATTTT.

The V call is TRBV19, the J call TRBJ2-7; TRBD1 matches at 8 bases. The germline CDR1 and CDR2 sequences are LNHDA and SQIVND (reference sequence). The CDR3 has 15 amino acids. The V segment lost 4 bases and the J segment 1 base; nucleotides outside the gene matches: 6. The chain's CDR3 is CASSTKTGVSYEQYF. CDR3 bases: TGTGCCAGTAGTACAAAGACAGGGGTGTCCTACGAGCAGTACTTC.

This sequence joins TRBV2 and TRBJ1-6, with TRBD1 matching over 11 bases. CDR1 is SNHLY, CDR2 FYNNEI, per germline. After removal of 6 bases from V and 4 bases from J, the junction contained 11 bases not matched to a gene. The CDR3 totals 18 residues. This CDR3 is CASRGQGASTLYNSPLHF. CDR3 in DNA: TGTGCCAGCAGAGGACAGGGGGCGAGTACTTTGTATAATTCACCCCTCCACTTT.

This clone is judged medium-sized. The CDR3 reads CASSHRGKFGETQYF. The CDR3 region has the DNA TGTGCCAGCAGTCACAGGGGGAAGTTCGGAGAGACCCAGTACTTC. V gene TRBV11-2 combines with J gene TRBJ2-5; 8 positions match TRBD1. Looked up from germline, CDR1 is SGHAT and CDR2 is FQNNGV. The ends lost 6 bases at V and 4 bases at J; junction bases unmatched: 10. This CDR3 comprises 15 residues.

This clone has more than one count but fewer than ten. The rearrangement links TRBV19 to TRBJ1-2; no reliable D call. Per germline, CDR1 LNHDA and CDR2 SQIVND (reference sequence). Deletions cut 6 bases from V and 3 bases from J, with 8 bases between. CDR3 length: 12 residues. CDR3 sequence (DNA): TGTGCCAGTAGCTTGACTTACTATGGCTACACCTTC. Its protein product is CASSLTYYGYTF.

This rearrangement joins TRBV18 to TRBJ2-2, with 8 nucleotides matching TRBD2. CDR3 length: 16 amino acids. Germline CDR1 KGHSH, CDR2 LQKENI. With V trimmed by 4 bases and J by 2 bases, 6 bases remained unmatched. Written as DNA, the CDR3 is TGTGCCAGCTCACGATCCGGGACTAGAAACACCGGGGAGCTGTTTTTT. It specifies CASSRSGTRNTGELFF.

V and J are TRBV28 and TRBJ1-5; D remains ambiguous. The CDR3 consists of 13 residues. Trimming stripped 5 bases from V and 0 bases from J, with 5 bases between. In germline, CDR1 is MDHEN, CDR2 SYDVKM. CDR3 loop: CASSTYSNQPQHF. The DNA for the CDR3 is TGTGCCAGCAGTACATATAGCAATCAGCCCCAGCATTTT.